Presented here are 15 T cell receptor beta chains from one specimen sequenced in a study of CD8+ T cells in alopecia areata. Following RNA extraction, reverse transcription yielded cDNA that acted as the sequencing template. The data were produced by immunoSEQ multiplex PCR, yet TCRdb's version contains in-frame clones alone and is incomplete. The sample lists about 200,000 clones; about three fifths were seen once. This sample's treatment: oral pan-JAK inhibitor, 5-10 mg twice daily. The material sequenced was CD4+ T cells sorted from blood, taken at week 24, from a patient treated with tofacitinib. The receptors stem from a human donor with alopecia areata.

This chain links TRBV4-3 with TRBJ1-5, with a tentative D call TRBD1 (6 bases). Germline V gene sequence: CDR1 LGHNA, CDR2 YSLEER. V was shortened by 4 bases and J by 5 bases, with 9 bases between the two germline ends. This CDR3 has 13 amino acids. The CDR3 DNA reads TGCGCCAGCAGCCGCAACAGGGATCAGCCCCAGCATTTT. It translates to CASSRNRDQPQHF.

J is TRBJ1-4 and V is TRBV9, with D possibly TRBD1 on 6 matching bases. The CDR3 is made up of 17 amino acids. The V gene lost 3 bases and the J gene lost 7 bases, with 22 bases spanning the gap. Germline CDR1 is SGDLS and CDR2 is YYNGEE. CDR3 nucleotide sequence: TGTGCCAGCAGCGCCCCGACCCTCGGACAGAGCGGTGAAAAACTGTTTTTT. Translated: CASSAPTLGQSGEKLFF.

This rearrangement joins TRBV28 to TRBJ2-5; 9 bases line up with TRBD1. V lost 2 bases and J lost 5; bases outside the gene matches: 6. Germline V gives CDR1 MDHEN, CDR2 SYDVKM. The CDR3 is 15 amino acids. In nucleotides, the CDR3 is TGTGCCAGCAGTTTACCTGGACAGGGGTTGGAGACCCAGTACTTC. It codes for CASSLPGQGLETQYF.

The count of this clone is one. The rearrangement uses TRBV4-3 and TRBJ2-3; D is perhaps TRBD2 (6 bases). The CDR3 is made up of 15 amino acids. V lost 4 bases, J lost 1 base, and 12 bases lay in between. CDR1 and CDR2 from the germline V gene are LGHNA and YSLEER. CDR3 in DNA: TGCGCCAGCAGCCTAGGCGGGGCCCGCACAGATACGCAGTATTTT. Its protein is CASSLGGARTDTQYF.

The chain recombines TRBV29-1 with TRBJ2-7; TRBD1 aligns across 9 bases. CDR3 length equals 13 residues. V lost 3 bases and J lost 5; bases outside the gene matches: 5. Germline CDR1 reads SQVTM; CDR2 reads ANQGSEA. Here the CDR3 reads CSVDDRGSDEQYF. CDR3 coding DNA: TGCAGCGTTGATGACAGGGGGTCGGACGAGCAGTACTTC.

The chain recombines TRBV15 with TRBJ2-1, with 8 bases identical to TRBD2. The CDR3 is 15 residues long. After removal of 0 bases from V and 5 bases from J, the junction contained 3 bases not matched to a gene. Germline CDR1 is LNHNV and CDR2 is YYDKDF (reference sequence). CDR3 amino acids: CATSRDGRGDNEQFF. Written as DNA, the CDR3 is TGTGCCACCAGCAGAGATGGGCGGGGGGACAATGAGCAGTTCTTC.

This clone was detected a few times. The chain couples TRBV6-1 to TRBJ1-5; no reliable D call. The germline CDR1 and CDR2 sequences are MNHNS and SASEGT. V lost 0 bases, J lost 1 base, and 13 bases lay in between. This CDR3 has 17 residues. The CDR3 sequence: CASSEASPVSSNQPQHF. For the CDR3, the DNA is TGTGCCAGCAGTGAAGCGTCGCCAGTATCGAGCAATCAGCCCCAGCATTTT.

The chain is built from TRBV29-1 and TRBJ2-3; D tentatively reads TRBD1 or TRBD2 (5 bases each). V was cut by 2 bases and J by 3 bases, with 15 bases left in between. CDR1 and CDR2 (germline): SQVTM, ANQGSEA. This CDR3 contains 15 residues. The CDR3, as DNA: TGCAGCGTTGAATTGAAGCCAGGGAGTACAGATACGCAGTATTTT. This gives the protein CSVELKPGSTDTQYF.

The table lists this clone with a few counts. The rearrangement links TRBV29-1 to TRBJ2-7; TRBD1 matches 8 bases. CDR1 and CDR2 from the germline V gene are SQVTM and ANQGSEA. The CDR3 spans 14 residues. The J segment lost 3 bases and the V segment lost 3 bases, leaving 7 bases of the junction unmatched. The CDR3 here is CSVDGTGLGYEQYF. The CDR3 bases are TGCAGCGTTGACGGGACAGGATTAGGCTACGAGCAGTACTTC.

For the CDR3, the DNA is TGTGCCAGTAGTCCAGCTTATAGCAATCAGCCCCAGCATTTT. Amino acid sequence: CASSPAYSNQPQHF. The chain is built from TRBV19 and TRBJ1-5; D not resolved. Trimming removed 5 bases from V and 0 bases from J, with 8 bases in between. The CDR3 contains 14 residues. Germline V CDR1 and CDR2: LNHDA, SQIVND (reference sequence). Drawing the rest from reference TRBV19 and TRBJ1-5, the complete variable domain is DGGITQSPKYLFRKEGQNVTLSCEQNLNHDAMYWYRQDPGQGLRLIYYSQIVNDFQKGDIAEGYSVSREKKESFPLTVTSAQKNPTAFYLCASSPAYSNQPQHFGDGTRLSIL.

This sequence joins TRBV29-1 and TRBJ1-4; 7 bases agree with TRBD1. Trimming removed 7 bases from V and 2 bases from J; junction bases left unmatched: 4. The CDR3 runs 13 residues. Germline lookup yields CDR1 SQVTM and CDR2 ANQGSEA. The CDR3 DNA reads as TGCAGCGGACAGGGACAGACTAATGAAAAACTGTTTTTT. It translates to CSGQGQTNEKLFF. Variable domain in full (rest from reference TRBV29-1 and TRBJ1-4): SAVISQKPSRDICQRGTSLTIQCQVDSQVTMMFWYRQQPGQSLTLIATANQGSEATYESGFVIDKFPISRPNLTFSTLTVSNMSPEDSSIYLCSGQGQTNEKLFFGSGTQLSVL.

This rearrangement joins TRBV28 to TRBJ2-7; 8 positions match TRBD1. In germline, CDR1 is MDHEN, CDR2 SYDVKM. This CDR3 is built from 15 residues. V gave up 6 bases and J gave up 4 bases; unmatched junction bases: 11. CDR3 sequence: CASSHSADRGYEQYF. The DNA of the CDR3 is TGTGCCAGCAGCCACTCAGCAGACAGGGGTTACGAGCAGTACTTC. Supplemented by reference TRBV28 and TRBJ2-7, the full variable domain reads DVKVTQSSRYLVKRTGEKVFLECVQDMDHENMFWYRQDPGLGLRLIYFSYDVKMKEKGDIPEGYSVSREKKERFSLILESASTNQTSMYLCASSHSADRGYEQYFGPGTRLTVT.

J is TRBJ2-3 and V is TRBV29-1; D is uncertain. Germline CDR1 and CDR2: SQVTM and ANQGSEA. The CDR3 runs 15 residues. The germline V and J ends were trimmed by 4 bases and 0 bases, with 14 bases remaining between them. The CDR3 DNA sequence: TGCAGCGTTGTCGAGGAAAAGACTAGCACAGATACGCAGTATTTT. Amino acid sequence: CSVVEEKTSTDTQYF.

The chain uses TRBV7-9 and TRBJ2-3; 7 positions agree with TRBD2. The junction had 9 bases not matched to a gene; V was cut back by 1 base and J by 2 bases. CDR1 is SEHNR, CDR2 FQNEAQ, per germline (reference sequence). CDR3 length equals 17 residues. This chain's CDR3 is CASSLGLTGTNTDTQYF. CDR3 DNA sequence: TGTGCCAGCAGCTTAGGACTAACCGGGACTAACACAGATACGCAGTATTTT.

The chain combines TRBV7-3 with TRBJ2-5; D gene ambiguous. Germline loops: CDR1 SGHTA, CDR2 FQGTGA. The V gene lost 2 bases and the J gene lost 2 bases, with 9 bases spanning the gap. The CDR3 spans 14 residues. Here the CDR3 reads CASSLGPLQETQYF. CDR3 in DNA: TGTGCCAGCAGCTTAGGTCCTCTTCAAGAGACCCAGTACTTC.